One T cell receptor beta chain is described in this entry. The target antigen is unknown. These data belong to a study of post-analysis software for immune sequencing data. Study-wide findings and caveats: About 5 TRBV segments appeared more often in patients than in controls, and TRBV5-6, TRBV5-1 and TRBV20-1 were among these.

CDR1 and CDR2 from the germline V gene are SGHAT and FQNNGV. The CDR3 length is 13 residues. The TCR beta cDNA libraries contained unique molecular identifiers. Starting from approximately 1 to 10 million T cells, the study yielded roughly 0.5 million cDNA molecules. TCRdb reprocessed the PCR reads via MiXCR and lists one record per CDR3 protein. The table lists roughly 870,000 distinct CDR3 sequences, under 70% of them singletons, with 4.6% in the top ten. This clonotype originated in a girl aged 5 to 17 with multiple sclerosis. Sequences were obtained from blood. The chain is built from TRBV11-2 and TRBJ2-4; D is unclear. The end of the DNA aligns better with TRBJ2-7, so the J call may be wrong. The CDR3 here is CASSSIMPDEQYF. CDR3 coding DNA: TGTGCCAGCAGCTCCATTATGCCGGACGAGCAGTACTTC.